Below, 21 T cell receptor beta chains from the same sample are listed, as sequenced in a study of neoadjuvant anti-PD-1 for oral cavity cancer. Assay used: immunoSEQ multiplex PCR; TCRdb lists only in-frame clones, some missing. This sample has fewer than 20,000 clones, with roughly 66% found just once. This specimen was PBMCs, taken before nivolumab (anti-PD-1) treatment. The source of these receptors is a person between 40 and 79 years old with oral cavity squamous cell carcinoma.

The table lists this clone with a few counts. In nucleotides, the CDR3 is TGTGCCAGCAGCTTAGCCGGCTATGGCTACACCTTC. This codes for CASSLAGYGYTF. V and J are TRBV7-9 and TRBJ1-2; D gene unclear. CDR1 SEHNR and CDR2 FQNEAQ come from the germline V gene (reference sequence). There are 12 residues in the CDR3. V shed 0 bases and J shed 4 bases, with 3 bases lying between them.

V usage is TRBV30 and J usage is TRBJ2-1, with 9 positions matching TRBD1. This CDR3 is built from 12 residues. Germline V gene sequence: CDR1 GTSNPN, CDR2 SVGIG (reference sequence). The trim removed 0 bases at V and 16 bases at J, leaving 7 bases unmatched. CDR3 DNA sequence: TGTGCCTGGAGTGTACAAGGGGACAGGGCATTCTTC. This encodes CAWSVQGDRAFF.

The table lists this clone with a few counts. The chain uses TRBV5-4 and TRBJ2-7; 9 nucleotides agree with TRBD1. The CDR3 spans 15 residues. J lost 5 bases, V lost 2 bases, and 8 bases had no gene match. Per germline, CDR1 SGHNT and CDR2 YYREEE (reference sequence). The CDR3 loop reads CASSFGGDRVNEQYF. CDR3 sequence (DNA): TGTGCCAGCAGCTTTGGCGGGGACAGGGTAAACGAGCAGTACTTC.

In nucleotides, the CDR3 is TGCAGCGTTGAGGGAGGGCCGGATCGGGTCAATGAGCAGTTCTTC. As protein: CSVEGGPDRVNEQFF. This chain joins TRBV29-1 and TRBJ2-1, with 7 bases that match TRBD2. The CDR3 has 15 residues. V was clipped by 3 bases and J by 6 bases; unmatched bases: 11. Germline CDR1 is SQVTM and CDR2 is ANQGSEA.

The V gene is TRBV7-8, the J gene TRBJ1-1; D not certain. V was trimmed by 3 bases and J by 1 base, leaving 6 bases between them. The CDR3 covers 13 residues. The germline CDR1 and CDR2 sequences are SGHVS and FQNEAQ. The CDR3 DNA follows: TGTGCCAGCAGCTTTAATCGGAACACTGAAGCTTTCTTT. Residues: CASSFNRNTEAFF.

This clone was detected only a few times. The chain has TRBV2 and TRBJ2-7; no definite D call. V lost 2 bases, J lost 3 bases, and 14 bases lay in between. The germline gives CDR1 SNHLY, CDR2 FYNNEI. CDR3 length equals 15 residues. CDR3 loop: CASSEPPSSNYEQYF. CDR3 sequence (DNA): TGTGCCAGCAGTGAACCACCCAGCTCTAACTACGAGCAGTACTTC.

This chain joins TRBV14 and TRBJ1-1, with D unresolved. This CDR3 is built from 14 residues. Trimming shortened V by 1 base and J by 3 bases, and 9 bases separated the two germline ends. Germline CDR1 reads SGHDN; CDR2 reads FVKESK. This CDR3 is CASSQGASYTEAFF. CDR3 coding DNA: TGTGCCAGCAGCCAAGGCGCCAGCTACACTGAAGCTTTCTTT.

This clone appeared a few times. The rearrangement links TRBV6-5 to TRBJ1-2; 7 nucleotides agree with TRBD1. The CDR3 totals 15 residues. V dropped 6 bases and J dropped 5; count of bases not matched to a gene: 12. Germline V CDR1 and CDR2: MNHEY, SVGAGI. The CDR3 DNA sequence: TGTGCCAGCAGCACCAAGCGGACAGGTGATTATGGCTACACCTTC. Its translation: CASSTKRTGDYGYTF.

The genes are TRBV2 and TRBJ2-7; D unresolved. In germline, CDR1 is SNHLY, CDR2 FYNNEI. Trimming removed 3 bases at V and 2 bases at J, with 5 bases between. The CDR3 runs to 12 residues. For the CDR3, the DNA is TGTGCCAGCAGTGACAGCACCTACGAGCAGTACTTC. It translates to CASSDSTYEQYF.

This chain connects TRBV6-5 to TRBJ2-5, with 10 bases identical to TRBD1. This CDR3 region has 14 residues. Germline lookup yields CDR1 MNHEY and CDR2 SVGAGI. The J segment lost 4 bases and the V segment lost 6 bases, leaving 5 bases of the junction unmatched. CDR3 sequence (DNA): TGTGCCAGCAGCCCTCGGACAGGGGGAGAGACCCAGTACTTC. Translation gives CASSPRTGGETQYF.

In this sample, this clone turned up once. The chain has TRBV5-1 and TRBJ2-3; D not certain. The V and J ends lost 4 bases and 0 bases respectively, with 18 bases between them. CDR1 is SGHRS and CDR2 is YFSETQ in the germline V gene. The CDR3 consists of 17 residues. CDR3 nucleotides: TGCGCCAGCAGCCCACCCTTTTCGGGCCCTAGCACAGATACGCAGTATTTT. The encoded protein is CASSPPFSGPSTDTQYF.

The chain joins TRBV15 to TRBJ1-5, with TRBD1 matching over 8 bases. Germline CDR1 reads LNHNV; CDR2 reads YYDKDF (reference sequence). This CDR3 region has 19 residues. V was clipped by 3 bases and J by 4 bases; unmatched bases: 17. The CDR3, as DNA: TGTGCCACCAGCAGTACCGAGACTCCCGGACAGGGTAGAAATCAGCCCCAGCATTTT. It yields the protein CATSSTETPGQGRNQPQHF.

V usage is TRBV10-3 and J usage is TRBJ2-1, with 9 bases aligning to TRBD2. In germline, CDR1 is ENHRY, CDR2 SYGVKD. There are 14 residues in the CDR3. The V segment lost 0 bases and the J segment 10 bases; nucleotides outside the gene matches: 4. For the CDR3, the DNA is TGTGCCATCAGTGAGTCGTTAGCGGGAGACGAGCAGTTCTTC. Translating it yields CAISESLAGDEQFF.

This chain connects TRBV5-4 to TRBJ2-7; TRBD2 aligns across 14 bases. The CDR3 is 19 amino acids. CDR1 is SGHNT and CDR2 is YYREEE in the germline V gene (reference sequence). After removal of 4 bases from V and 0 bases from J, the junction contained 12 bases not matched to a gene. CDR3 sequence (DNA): TGTGCCAGCAGCCATTGGGGACTAGCGGGAGCTCCTATCTCCTACGAGCAGTACTTC. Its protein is CASSHWGLAGAPISYEQYF.

As DNA, the CDR3 is TGTGCCAGCAGCCTGACAGGGGGCGCCTACGAGCAGTACTTC. Encoded protein: CASSLTGGAYEQYF. The genes are TRBV6-1 and TRBJ2-7; 10 nucleotides agree with TRBD1. The trim removed 6 bases at V and 2 bases at J, leaving 4 bases unmatched. This CDR3 has 14 residues. CDR1 is MNHNS, CDR2 SASEGT, per germline.

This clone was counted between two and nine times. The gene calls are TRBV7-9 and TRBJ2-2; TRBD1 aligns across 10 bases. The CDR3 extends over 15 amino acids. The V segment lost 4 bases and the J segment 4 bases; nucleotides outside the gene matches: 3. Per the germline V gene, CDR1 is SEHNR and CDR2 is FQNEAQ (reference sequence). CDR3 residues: CASSSGTGVTGELFF. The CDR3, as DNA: TGTGCCAGCAGCTCCGGGACAGGGGTCACCGGGGAGCTGTTTTTT.

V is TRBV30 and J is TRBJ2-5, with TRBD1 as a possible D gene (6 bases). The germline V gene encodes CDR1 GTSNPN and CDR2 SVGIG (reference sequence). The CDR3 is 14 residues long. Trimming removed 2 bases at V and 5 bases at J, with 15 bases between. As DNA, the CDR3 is TGTGCCTGGAGTCTCACAGGGCGAGGGGAGACCCAGTACTTC. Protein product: CAWSLTGRGETQYF.

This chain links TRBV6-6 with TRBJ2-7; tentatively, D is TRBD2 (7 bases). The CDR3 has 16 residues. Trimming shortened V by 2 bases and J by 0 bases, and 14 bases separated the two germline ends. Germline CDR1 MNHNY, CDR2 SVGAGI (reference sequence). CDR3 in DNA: TGTGCCAGCAGTTACGGGGGGGGACACAGCTCCTACGAGCAGTACTTC. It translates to CASSYGGGHSSYEQYF.

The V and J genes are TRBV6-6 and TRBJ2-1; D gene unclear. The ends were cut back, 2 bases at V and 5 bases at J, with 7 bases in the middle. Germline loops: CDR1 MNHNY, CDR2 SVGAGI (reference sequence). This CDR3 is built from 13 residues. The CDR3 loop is CASSYPPNNEQFF. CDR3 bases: TGTGCCAGCAGTTACCCGCCGAACAATGAGCAGTTCTTC.

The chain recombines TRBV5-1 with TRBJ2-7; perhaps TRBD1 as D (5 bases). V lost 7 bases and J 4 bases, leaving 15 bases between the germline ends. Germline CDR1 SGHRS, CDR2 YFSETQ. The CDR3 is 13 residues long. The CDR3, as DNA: TGCGCCAGCTGTTTGGACCAGGGATACGAGCAGTACTTC. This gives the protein CASCLDQGYEQYF.

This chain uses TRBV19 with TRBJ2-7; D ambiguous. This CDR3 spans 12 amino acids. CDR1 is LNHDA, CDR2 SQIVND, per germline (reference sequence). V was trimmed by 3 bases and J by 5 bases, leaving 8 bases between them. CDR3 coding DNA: TGTGCCAGTAGTATGGTGGGTAACGAGCAGTACTTC. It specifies CASSMVGNEQYF.